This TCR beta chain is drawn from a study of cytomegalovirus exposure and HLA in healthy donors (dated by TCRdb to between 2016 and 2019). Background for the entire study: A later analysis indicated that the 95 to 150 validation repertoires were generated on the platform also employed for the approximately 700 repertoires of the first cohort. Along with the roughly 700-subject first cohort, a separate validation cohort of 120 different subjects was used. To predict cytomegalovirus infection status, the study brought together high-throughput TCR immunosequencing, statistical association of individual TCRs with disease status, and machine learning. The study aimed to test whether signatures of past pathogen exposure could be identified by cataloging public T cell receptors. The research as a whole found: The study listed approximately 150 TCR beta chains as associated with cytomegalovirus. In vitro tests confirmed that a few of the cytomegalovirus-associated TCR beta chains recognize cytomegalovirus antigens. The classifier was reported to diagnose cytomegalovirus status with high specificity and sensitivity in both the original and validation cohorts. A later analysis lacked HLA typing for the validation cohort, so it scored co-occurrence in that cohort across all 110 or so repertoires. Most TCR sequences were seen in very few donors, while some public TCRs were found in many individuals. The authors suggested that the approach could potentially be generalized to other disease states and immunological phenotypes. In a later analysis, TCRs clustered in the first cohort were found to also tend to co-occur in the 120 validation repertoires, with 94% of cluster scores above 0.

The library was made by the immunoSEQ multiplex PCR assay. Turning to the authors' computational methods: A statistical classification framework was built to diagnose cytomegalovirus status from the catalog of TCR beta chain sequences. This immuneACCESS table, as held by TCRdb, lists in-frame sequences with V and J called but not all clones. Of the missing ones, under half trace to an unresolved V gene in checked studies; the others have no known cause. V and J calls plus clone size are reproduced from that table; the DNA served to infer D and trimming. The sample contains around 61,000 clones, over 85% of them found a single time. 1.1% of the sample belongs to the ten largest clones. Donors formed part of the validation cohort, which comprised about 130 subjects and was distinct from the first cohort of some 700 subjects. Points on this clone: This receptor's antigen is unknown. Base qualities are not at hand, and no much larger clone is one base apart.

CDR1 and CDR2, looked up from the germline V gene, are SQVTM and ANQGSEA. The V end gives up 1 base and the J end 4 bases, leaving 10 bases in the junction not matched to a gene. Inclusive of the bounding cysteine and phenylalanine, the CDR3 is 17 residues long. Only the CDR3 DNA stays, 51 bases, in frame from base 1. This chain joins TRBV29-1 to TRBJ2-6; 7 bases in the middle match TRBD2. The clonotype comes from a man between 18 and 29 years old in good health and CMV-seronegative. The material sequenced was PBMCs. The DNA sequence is TGCAGCGTTGAAGGTATTGGGAGGGGATCAGGGGCCAACGTCCTGACTTTC. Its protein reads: CSVEGIGRGSGANVLTF.